The 24 T cell receptor beta chains listed next were all sequenced from one sample in a study of PD-1 blockade in classical Hodgkin lymphoma. Time point of the sample: cycle 4 day 1 (C4D1), after 5 to 7 weeks of nivolumab. Autologous stem cell transplantation was followed by relapse in every patient, and brentuximab vedotin exposure varied. Magnetic negative selection purified CD4+ T cells from thawed PBMCs. Measured with immunoSEQ multiplex PCR; TCRdb has only the in-frame clones, and not every one. The sample lists over 15,000 clones; around 72% were seen once. The sequences come from CD4+ T cells from blood, collected before the fourth cycle of nivolumab. The receptors originated from a human donor with classical Hodgkin lymphoma.

This clone was counted a single time. The chain uses TRBV5-5 and TRBJ1-2; D is undetermined. CDR1 is SGHKS and CDR2 is YYEKEE in the germline V gene (reference sequence). V lost 0 bases and J 4 bases, leaving 13 bases between the germline ends. The CDR3 spans 15 residues. The CDR3 nucleotides read TGTGCCAGCAGCTTGGCATGGGAACGCGGCTATGGCTACACCTTC. This encodes CASSLAWERGYGYTF.

The rearrangement joins TRBV11-2 to TRBJ2-5; 7 nucleotides line up with TRBD2. Trimming at V came to 7 bases and at J to 3 bases, leaving 14 bases not matched to a gene. The germline V gene encodes CDR1 SGHAT and CDR2 FQNNGV. The CDR3 totals 16 residues. The chain's CDR3 is CASNTPRRERKETQYF. The CDR3 DNA sequence: TGTGCCAGCAATACTCCGCGGCGGGAGCGTAAAGAGACCCAGTACTTC.

CDR3 sequence (DNA): TGTGCCAGCAGCTTCAATACAGGGCTCTCCTACGAGCAGTACTTC. Encoded protein: CASSFNTGLSYEQYF. The J gene is TRBJ2-7, the V gene TRBV11-2; a weak D match, TRBD1 (6 bases). Germline CDR1 is SGHAT and CDR2 is FQNNGV. The CDR3 has 15 residues. Trimming stripped 3 bases from V and 0 bases from J, with 12 bases between.

This chain links TRBV12-5 with TRBJ1-2; TRBD1 might be the D (6 bases). The CDR3 runs to 14 residues. Germline-derived CDR1 and CDR2 are LGHNT and FRNRAP. Deletions cut 7 bases from V and 9 bases from J, with 21 bases between. The CDR3 sequence is CASARDKISMSYTF. For the CDR3, the DNA is TGTGCTAGTGCCAGGGACAAGATATCTATGAGCTACACCTTC.

This chain connects TRBV30 to TRBJ2-2; D is ambiguous. V was pared by 5 bases and J by 3 bases, with 22 bases between. CDR3 length equals 17 residues. CDR1 and CDR2 (germline): GTSNPN, SVGIG (reference sequence). CDR3 DNA sequence: TGTGCCTGGCGGCCCCTCCGCGGCGTAGGTGACACCGGGGAGCTGTTTTTT. Translation gives CAWRPLRGVGDTGELFF.

The rearrangement links TRBV12-5 to TRBJ1-4, with D hard to call. The CDR3 is made up of 16 amino acids. Deletions cut 0 bases from V and 8 bases from J, with 16 bases between. Germline V gives CDR1 LGHNT, CDR2 FRNRAP. DNA for the CDR3: TGTGCTAGTGGTTTGGTACGGAATCACTCCTGGGAAAAACTGTTTTTT. This gives the protein CASGLVRNHSWEKLFF.

This clone was recorded a few times. This chain uses TRBV14 with TRBJ1-6; D not certain. This CDR3 is built from 13 residues. V lost 4 bases to trimming and J lost 5 bases, with 6 bases between them. Germline V gene sequence: CDR1 SGHDN, CDR2 FVKESK. Here the CDR3 DNA reads TGTGCCAGCAGCCCCTCTCATAATTCACCCCTCCACTTT. It translates to CASSPSHNSPLHF.

The chain is built from TRBV6-1 and TRBJ2-7; D gene unclear. V was cut by 8 bases and J by 4 bases, with 9 bases left in between. The CDR3 has 11 residues. CDR1 is MNHNS, CDR2 SASEGT, per germline. The CDR3 region is CASSNYYEQYF. The CDR3 bases are TGTGCCAGCTCCAACTATTACGAGCAGTACTTC.

In its sample, this clone ranks as medium-sized. This chain links TRBV11-3 with TRBJ2-7; tentative D call: TRBD2 (5 bases). Per the germline V gene, CDR1 is SGHNT and CDR2 is YENEEA. The germline V and J ends were trimmed by 2 bases and 1 base, with 12 bases remaining between them. This CDR3 spans 15 amino acids. As DNA, the CDR3 is TGTGCCAGCAGCTTATCGGGGAAGGGATCCTACGAGCAGTACTTC. Encoded protein: CASSLSGKGSYEQYF.

This chain joins TRBV11-2 and TRBJ1-1; D ambiguous. The CDR3 is 13 residues long. From germline, CDR1 is SGHAT and CDR2 FQNNGV. Between the trimmed V and J ends, which lost 6 bases and 4 bases, there was a span of 12 bases. CDR3 region: CASRPVDGTEAFF. The CDR3, as DNA: TGTGCCAGCAGACCTGTCGATGGCACTGAAGCTTTCTTT.

The V gene is TRBV5-1, the J gene TRBJ2-5; 9 bases match TRBD1. This CDR3 is built from 14 residues. Trimming removed 4 bases from V and 4 bases from J; junction bases left unmatched: 5. The germline CDR1 and CDR2 sequences are SGHRS and YFSETQ. The CDR3 spells CASSVQGALETQYF. For the CDR3, the DNA is TGCGCCAGCAGCGTACAGGGGGCCCTAGAGACCCAGTACTTC.

J is TRBJ2-1 and V is TRBV27; 12 positions match TRBD2. Germline V gene lookup returns CDR1 MNHEY and CDR2 SMNVEV (reference sequence). V gave up 4 bases and J gave up 5 bases; unmatched junction bases: 9. There are 17 residues in the CDR3. In DNA form, the CDR3 reads TGTGCCAGCAGTTCCCGCAGGACTAGCGGGATACACAATGAGCAGTTCTTC. Protein product: CASSSRRTSGIHNEQFF.

By sample fraction, this clone is medium-sized. A junction end diverges from the germline sequence, so it may reflect a read error. The CDR3 sequence is CASSSTRDRGLNF. CDR3 DNA sequence: TGTGCCAGCAGCTCAACCCGGGACAGGGGCTTGAACTTC. V gene TRBV11-2 combines with J gene TRBJ2-5; 10 nucleotides line up with TRBD1. The CDR3 spans 13 residues. The germline CDR1 and CDR2 sequences are SGHAT and FQNNGV. Looking up the rest from reference TRBV11-2 and TRBJ2-5 gives the full variable domain: EAGVAQSPRYKIIEKRQSVAFWCNPISGHATLYWYQQILGQGPKLLIQFQNNGVVDDSQLPKDRFSAERLKGVDSTLKIQPAKLEDSAVYLCASSSTRDRGLNFGPGTRLLVL.

V is TRBV2 and J is TRBJ1-2; 11 bases are a match to TRBD1. Per germline, CDR1 SNHLY and CDR2 FYNNEI. The CDR3 spans 15 residues. V lost 6 bases and J lost 12; bases outside the gene matches: 15. CDR3 sequence (DNA): TGTGCCAGCAGGGTCCTAGGACAGGGGGCGCGATCTAACACCTTC. Its protein product is CASRVLGQGARSNTF.

This clone is a singleton in its sample. This rearrangement joins TRBV2 to TRBJ1-1, with no clear D. CDR1 and CDR2 from the germline V gene are SNHLY and FYNNEI. V dropped 2 bases and J dropped 7 bases, with 11 bases sitting between them. This CDR3 has 13 amino acids. CDR3 in DNA: TGTGCCAGCAGTGAATTTATGGGTGGTGAAGCTTTCTTT. As protein: CASSEFMGGEAFF.

CDR3 coding DNA: TGCGCCAGCAGCCAATCTAGCGGGAGGGCCACGCAGTATTTT. It is translated as CASSQSSGRATQYF. The chain joins TRBV4-3 to TRBJ2-3; TRBD2 matches at 12 bases. CDR3 length: 14 amino acids. Trimming took 2 bases from V and 9 from J; bases not matched to a gene: 3. CDR1 LGHNA and CDR2 YSLEER come from the germline V gene.

The chain is built from TRBV12-5 and TRBJ2-5; D possibly matches TRBD1 or TRBD2 (5 bases each). The V gene's germline CDR1 is LGHNT and CDR2 FRNRAP. The CDR3 is 14 residues long. V was shortened by 5 bases and J by 5 bases, with 15 bases between the two germline ends. CDR3 DNA: TGTGCTAGTGGTGCAATCGGGACGTGGGAGACCCAGTACTTC. This encodes CASGAIGTWETQYF.

The V and J genes are TRBV2 and TRBJ2-3, with TRBD2 matching 12 bases. The CDR3 runs 16 residues. V lost 1 base, J lost 3 bases, and 2 bases stayed unmatched. In germline, CDR1 is SNHLY, CDR2 FYNNEI. As DNA, the CDR3 is TGTGCCAGCAGTGAAGGACTAGCGGGAGCTACAGATACGCAGTATTTT. Translating it yields CASSEGLAGATDTQYF.

V gene TRBV9 combines with J gene TRBJ2-5, with 7 bases identical to TRBD1. The CDR3 length is 14 residues. V trimming: 3 bases; J trimming: 2 bases; junction bases outside the gene matches: 4. Germline CDR1 SGDLS, CDR2 YYNGEE. CDR3 loop: CASSEQGWQETQYF. DNA of the CDR3: TGTGCCAGCAGCGAACAGGGGTGGCAAGAGACCCAGTACTTC.

The chain recombines TRBV14 with TRBJ2-7; unclear D gene. Deletions cut 1 base from V and 9 bases from J, with 13 bases between. The CDR3 runs to 13 residues. Germline CDR1 reads SGHDN; CDR2 reads FVKESK. In DNA, the CDR3 is TGTGCCAGCAGCCAAGTAATCGGCTCGGGGCAGTACTTC. This encodes CASSQVIGSGQYF.

The chain carries TRBV2 and TRBJ2-3; TRBD2 matches 11 bases. Germline V gene lookup returns CDR1 SNHLY and CDR2 FYNNEI. This CDR3 has 16 amino acids. Unmatched junction bases numbered 3, after V lost 4 bases and J lost 0 bases. The CDR3, as DNA: TGTGCCAGCAGTGCTAGCGGGGGGACTAGCACAGATACGCAGTATTTT. Its protein product is CASSASGGTSTDTQYF.

The chain employs TRBV4-3 and TRBJ2-2; D call uncertain. The V gene's germline CDR1 is LGHNA and CDR2 YSLEER. Trimming stripped 1 base from V and 3 bases from J, with 6 bases between. This CDR3 spans 14 amino acids. This chain's CDR3 is CASSQGTDTGELFF. The CDR3 DNA reads TGCGCCAGCAGCCAAGGGACCGACACCGGGGAGCTGTTTTTT.

V usage is TRBV20-1 and J usage is TRBJ1-1; no clear D. The CDR3 totals 11 residues. Trimming took 3 bases from V and 5 from J, leaving 7 bases between them. Germline assignment: CDR1 DFQATT and CDR2 SNEGSKA (reference sequence). CDR3 bases: TGCAGTGCTAGGGACTTTACTGAAGCTTTCTTT. Its translation is CSARDFTEAFF.

The chain has TRBV5-1 and TRBJ1-4, with 10 bases fitting TRBD1. Germline V gene data show CDR1 as SGHRS and CDR2 as YFSETQ. Trimming removed 0 bases from V and 10 bases from J; junction bases left unmatched: 9. The CDR3 is made up of 16 amino acids. CDR3 nucleotide sequence: TGCGCCAGCAGCTTGGATTTAATGGGACAGGGGCGAAAACTGTTTTTT. Translated: CASSLDLMGQGRKLFF.